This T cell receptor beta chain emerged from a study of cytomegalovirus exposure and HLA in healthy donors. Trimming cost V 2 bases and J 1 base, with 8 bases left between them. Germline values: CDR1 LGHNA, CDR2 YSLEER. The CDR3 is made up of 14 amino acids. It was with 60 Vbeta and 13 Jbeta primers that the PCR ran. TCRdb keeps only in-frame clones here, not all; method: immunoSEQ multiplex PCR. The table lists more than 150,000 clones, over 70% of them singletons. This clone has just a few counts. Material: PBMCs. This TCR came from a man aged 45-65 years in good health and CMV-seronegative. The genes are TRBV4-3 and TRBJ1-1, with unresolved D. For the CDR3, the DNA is TGCGCCAGCAGCCAACAACAGTGGAACACTGAAGCTTTCTTT. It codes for CASSQQQWNTEAFF.